The 8 T cell receptor beta chains reported below all come from one sample, sequenced in a study of TIL therapy for anti-PD-1-resistant metastatic lung cancer (TCRdb year 2021). What this sample's time point label stands for: pre-treatment sample, taken before nivolumab and TIL therapy. The baseline tumor samples were excised metastases, mostly pleural nodules or supraclavicular lymph nodes, taken from the same resection that was used to grow TIL. The immunoSEQ v3 hsTCRB kit was used to amplify TCR beta CDR3 regions from genomic DNA through bias-controlled multiplex PCR. The immuneACCESS repertoire file appears here via TCRdb, limited to in-frame rearrangements. These files lack a portion of the clones; in checked studies, under half of the deficit traces to unresolved V genes, and the cause of the others is not known. The sample includes some 90,000 clones, with about two thirds observed a single time. Of the sample, roughly 9.8% falls within the top ten clones.

Sequencing was performed on tumor tissue, taken at baseline. The receptors stem from a person aged 25-79 years with non-small cell lung cancer.

The V call is TRBV7-2, the J call TRBJ2-1, with TRBD2 matching over 9 bases. The trim removed 1 base at V and 7 bases at J, leaving 11 bases unmatched. Germline assignment: CDR1 SGHTA and CDR2 FQGNSA. This CDR3 contains 17 residues. The CDR3 nucleotides are TGTGCCAGCAGCTTAGTGTCTAGCGGGGCCTTAGGTAATGAGCAGTTCTTC. Translation gives CASSLVSSGALGNEQFF.

The gene calls are TRBV5-4 and TRBJ2-6; D gene ambiguous. Germline V CDR1 and CDR2: SGHNT, YYREEE (reference sequence). The CDR3 spans 15 residues. V lost 0 bases, J lost 2 bases, and 6 bases lay in between. CDR3 bases: TGTGCCAGCAGCTTGGCTGGGACTGGGGCCAACGTCCTGACTTTC. As protein: CASSLAGTGANVLTF.

This clone occurred many times. V usage is TRBV15 and J usage is TRBJ1-2; tentatively, D is TRBD1 (5 bases). Per germline, CDR1 LNHNV and CDR2 YYDKDF (reference sequence). With 1 base removed from V and 0 bases from J, the gap between germline ends came to 6 bases. The CDR3 spans 14 residues. As DNA, the CDR3 is TGTGCCACCAGCAGAGCGACAGCTAACTATGGCTACACCTTC. It specifies CATSRATANYGYTF.

This clone was detected a few times. V is TRBV5-6 and J is TRBJ2-5; perhaps D is TRBD1 or TRBD2 (6 bases each). Trimming took off 4 bases at V and 5 bases at J, with 21 bases between the two ends. Germline loops: CDR1 SGHDT, CDR2 YYEEEE. The CDR3 covers 16 residues. CDR3 residues: CASSPSPGARHETQYF. DNA for the CDR3: TGTGCCAGCAGCCCATCCCCGGGGGCCCGACATGAGACCCAGTACTTC.

The CDR3 region is CASSFFGLPYEQYF. The CDR3 DNA reads as TGTGCCAGCAGTTTTTTTGGACTTCCCTACGAGCAGTACTTC. The gene calls are TRBV5-6 and TRBJ2-7; weak D call: TRBD2 (5 bases). This CDR3 has 14 residues. Trimming removed 5 bases from V and 2 bases from J, with 14 bases in between. In germline, CDR1 is SGHDT, CDR2 YYEEEE. The variable domain in full, with the rest retrieved from reference TRBV5-6 and TRBJ2-7, is DAGVTQSPTHLIKTRGQQVTLRCSPKSGHDTVSWYQQALGQGPQFIFQYYEEEERQRGNFPDRFSGHQFPNYSSELNVNALLLGDSALYLCASSFFGLPYEQYFGPGTRLTVT.

The chain uses TRBV7-8 and TRBJ2-5; D uncertain. V dropped 1 base and J dropped 5 bases, with 11 bases sitting between them. CDR1 SGHVS and CDR2 FQNEAQ come from the germline V gene. This CDR3 is built from 14 residues. The CDR3 DNA sequence: TGTGCCAGCAGCTTAGGTACGGCTCGGGAGACCCAGTACTTC. This encodes CASSLGTARETQYF.

The rearrangement uses TRBV18 and TRBJ2-5, with 9 bases matching TRBD1. The CDR3 is 14 residues long. V was clipped by 6 bases and J by 4 bases; unmatched bases: 6. CDR1 is KGHSH, CDR2 LQKENI, per germline. This CDR3 is CASSSKGQGETQYF. CDR3 nucleotides: TGTGCCAGCTCGTCTAAGGGACAGGGAGAGACCCAGTACTTC.

V and J are TRBV7-2 and TRBJ1-1; D possibly corresponds to TRBD1 (6 bases). CDR3 length: 14 amino acids. The germline CDR1 and CDR2 sequences are SGHTA and FQGNSA. Deletions cut 1 base from V and 6 bases from J, with 12 bases between. The CDR3 DNA sequence: TGTGCCAGCAGCTTAGTGGGAGGGGGGGCTGAAGCTTTCTTT. Its protein is CASSLVGGGAEAFF.